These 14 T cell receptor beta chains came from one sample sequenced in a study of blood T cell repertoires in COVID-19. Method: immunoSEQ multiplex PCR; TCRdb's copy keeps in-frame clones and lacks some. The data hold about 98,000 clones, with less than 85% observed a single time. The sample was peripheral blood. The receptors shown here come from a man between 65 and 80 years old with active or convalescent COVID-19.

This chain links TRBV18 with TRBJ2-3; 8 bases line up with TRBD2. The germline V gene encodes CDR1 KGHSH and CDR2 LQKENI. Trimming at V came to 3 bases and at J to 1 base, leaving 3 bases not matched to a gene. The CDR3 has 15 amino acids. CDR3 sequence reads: CASSPGAGGTDTQYF. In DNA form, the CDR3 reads TGTGCCAGCTCACCGGGAGCGGGGGGCACAGATACGCAGTATTTT.

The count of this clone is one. CDR3 DNA: TGCGCCAGCAGCCCCTATAGCGGGGGGACTTCCTACAATGAGCAGTTCTTC. Its protein product is CASSPYSGGTSYNEQFF. This rearrangement joins TRBV5-1 to TRBJ2-1; 10 bases line up with TRBD2. The CDR3 spans 17 residues. Germline CDR1 and CDR2: SGHRS and YFSETQ. With 4 bases clipped from V and 1 base from J, the junction kept 8 bases outside the gene matches.

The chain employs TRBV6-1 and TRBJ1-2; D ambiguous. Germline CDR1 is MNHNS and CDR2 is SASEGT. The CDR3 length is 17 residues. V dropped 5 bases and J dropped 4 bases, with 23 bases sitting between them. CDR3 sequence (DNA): TGTGCCAGCAGTAAAGAGAGGAGGCGGGAAAGGGCCTATGGCTACACCTTC. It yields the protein CASSKERRRERAYGYTF.

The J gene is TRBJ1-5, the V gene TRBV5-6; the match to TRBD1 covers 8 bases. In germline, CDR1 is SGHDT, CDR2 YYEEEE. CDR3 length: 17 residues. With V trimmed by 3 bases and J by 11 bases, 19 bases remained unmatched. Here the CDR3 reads CASSSSSQTGAIRAQHF. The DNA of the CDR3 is TGTGCCAGCAGCTCCTCCTCGCAGACAGGGGCTATCAGGGCCCAGCATTTT.

The CDR3 reads CASRRGGDEQFF. The CDR3 bases are TGTGCCAGCAGGCGGGGGGGCGATGAGCAGTTCTTC. This rearrangement joins TRBV3-1 (or the pseudogene TRBV3-2) to TRBJ2-1; TRBD2 agrees at 9 bases. Germline V gives CDR1 LGHDT, CDR2 YNNKEL (reference sequence). This CDR3 is built from 12 residues. V gave up 6 bases and J gave up 8 bases; unmatched junction bases: 2.

CDR3 nucleotides: TGTGCCAGCAGCTTAATGTCAGGGGTTGGCTACACCTTC. This translates into CASSLMSGVGYTF. The chain recombines TRBV7-2 with TRBJ1-2, with D perhaps matching TRBD1 (6 bases). The ends were cut back, 2 bases at V and 7 bases at J, with 11 bases in the middle. There are 13 residues in the CDR3. Germline V gives CDR1 SGHTA, CDR2 FQGNSA.

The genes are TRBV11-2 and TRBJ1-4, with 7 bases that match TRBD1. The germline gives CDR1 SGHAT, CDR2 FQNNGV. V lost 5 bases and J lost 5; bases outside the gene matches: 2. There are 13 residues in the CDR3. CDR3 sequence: CASSQGQNEKLFF. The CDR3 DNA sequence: TGTGCCAGCAGCCAGGGACAGAATGAAAAACTGTTTTTT.

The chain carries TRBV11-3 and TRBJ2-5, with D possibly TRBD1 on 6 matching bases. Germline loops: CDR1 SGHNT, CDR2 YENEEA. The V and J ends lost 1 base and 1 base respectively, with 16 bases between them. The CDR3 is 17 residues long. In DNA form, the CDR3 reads TGTGCCAGCAGCTTAGGACAGGCCCCGGTTTTCCAAGAGACCCAGTACTTC. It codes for CASSLGQAPVFQETQYF.

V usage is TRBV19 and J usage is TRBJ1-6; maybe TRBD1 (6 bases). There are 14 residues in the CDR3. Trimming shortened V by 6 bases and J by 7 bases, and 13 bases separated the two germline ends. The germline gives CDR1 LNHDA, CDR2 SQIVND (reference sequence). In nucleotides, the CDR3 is TGTGCCAGTAGGATGAGACAGGAGAATTCACCCCTCCACTTT. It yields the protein CASRMRQENSPLHF.

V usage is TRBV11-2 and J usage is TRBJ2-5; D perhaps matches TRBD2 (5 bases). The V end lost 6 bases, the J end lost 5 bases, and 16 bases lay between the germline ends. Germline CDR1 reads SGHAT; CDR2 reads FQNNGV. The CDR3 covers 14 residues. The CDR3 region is CASRWEIGWETQYF. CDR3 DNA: TGTGCCAGCAGGTGGGAGATAGGTTGGGAGACCCAGTACTTC.

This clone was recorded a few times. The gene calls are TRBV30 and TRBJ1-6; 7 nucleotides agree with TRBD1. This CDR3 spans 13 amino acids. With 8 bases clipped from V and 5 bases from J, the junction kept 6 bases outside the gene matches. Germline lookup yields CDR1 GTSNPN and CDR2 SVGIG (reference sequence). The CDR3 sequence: CAAQGIDNSPLHF. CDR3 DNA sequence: TGTGCCGCACAGGGGATCGATAATTCACCCCTCCACTTT.

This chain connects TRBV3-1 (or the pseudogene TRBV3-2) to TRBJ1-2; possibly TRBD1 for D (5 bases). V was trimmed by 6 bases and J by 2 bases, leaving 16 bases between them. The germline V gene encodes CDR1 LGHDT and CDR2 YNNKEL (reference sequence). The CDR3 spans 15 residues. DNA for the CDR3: TGTGCCAGCAGACCGGCGACAGTGATAAACTATGGCTACACCTTC. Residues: CASRPATVINYGYTF.

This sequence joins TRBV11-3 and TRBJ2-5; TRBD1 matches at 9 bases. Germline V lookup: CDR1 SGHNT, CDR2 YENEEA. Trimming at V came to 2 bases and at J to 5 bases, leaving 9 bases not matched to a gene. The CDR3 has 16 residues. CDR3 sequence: CASSLTTGGRLETQYF. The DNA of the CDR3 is TGTGCCAGCAGCTTAACTACAGGGGGCCGATTGGAGACCCAGTACTTC.

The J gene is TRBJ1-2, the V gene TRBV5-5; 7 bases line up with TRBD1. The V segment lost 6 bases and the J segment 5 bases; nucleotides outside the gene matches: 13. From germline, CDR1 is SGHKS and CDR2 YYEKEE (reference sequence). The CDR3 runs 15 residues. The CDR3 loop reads CASNESPTGVYGYTF. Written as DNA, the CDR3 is TGTGCCAGCAATGAAAGTCCAACAGGGGTTTATGGCTACACCTTC. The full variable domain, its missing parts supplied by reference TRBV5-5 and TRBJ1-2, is DAGVTQSPTHLIKTRGQQVTLRCSPISGHKSVSWYQQVLGQGPQFIFQYYEKEERGRGNFPDRFSARQFPNYSSELNVNALLLGDSALYLCASNESPTGVYGYTFGSGTRLTVV.